This T cell receptor (beta chain) is drawn from a study of blood T cell repertoires in COVID-19. Looking at the study overall: Samples came from the United States, Italy and Spain, spanning acute and convalescent COVID-19. Sources were T cells, B-cell-depleted T cells, or PBMCs; the material itself was cDNA or gDNA.

How the authors handled the data: Reference gene primers were amplified, and this amplification served to estimate nucleated cell counts. Sequencing used immunoSEQ multiplex PCR; TCRdb keeps in-frame clones, though not all of them. V and J calls and clone size are those listed in that table; D and trimming were worked out from the DNA. The sample records 400,000 to 550,000 clones, 80% to 90% being singletons. CDR3 length equals 13 residues. From germline, CDR1 is SNHLY and CDR2 FYNNEI. V was trimmed by 4 bases and J by 5 bases, leaving 11 bases between them. Sequenced material: peripheral blood. The rearrangement joins TRBV2 to TRBJ1-1; weak D call: TRBD1 (5 bases). The source is a woman aged 25 to 39 with acute or convalescent COVID-19. The DNA of the CDR3 is TGTGCCAGCAGTGTTGGGGGGTTTACTGAAGCTTTCTTT. Amino acids: CASSVGGFTEAFF.